The rows below give T cell receptor beta chains drawn from one sample of a study of cytomegalovirus exposure and HLA in healthy donors. The data were produced by immunoSEQ multiplex PCR, yet TCRdb's version contains in-frame clones alone and is incomplete. The data show about 180,000 clones, roughly 85% seen once. Source material: PBMCs. These receptors originate from a middle-aged woman in good health and CMV-seronegative. Each CDR3 is given with its conserved first and last residue. A D gene is named only where the DNA matches it firmly. Where a row states a size, it is once, few, many or the class of an expanded clone; other rows omit it.

v_gene,d_gene,j_gene,abundance,CDR3nt,CDR3aa
TRBV4-1,TRBD2,TRBJ2-3,NA,TGCGCCAGCAGCCAAGATCAGGGACTAGCGGGGGGAAGCCGACCAGATACGCAGTATTTT,CASSQDQGLAGGSRPDTQYF
TRBV10-3,TRBD1,TRBJ1-4,NA,TGTGCCATCAGTGCACAGGGGGGAAATGAAAAACTGTTTTTT,CAISAQGGNEKLFF
TRBV19,NA,TRBJ1-1,NA,TGTGCCAGTAGTTTGGCGGGGACTGAAGCTTTCTTT,CASSLAGTEAFF
TRBV19,NA,TRBJ1-1,NA,TGTGCCAGTAGACAGGTCCTGAACACTGAAGCTTTCTTT,CASRQVLNTEAFF
TRBV28,NA,TRBJ2-7,NA,TGTGCCAGCAGTTTCTTTCGCTCCTACGAGCAGTACTTC,CASSFFRSYEQYF
TRBV2,TRBD2,TRBJ2-2,NA,TGTGCCAGCAGTGTTCTAGCGGGCGGCGTGCGGGAGCTGTTTTTT,CASSVLAGGVRELFF
TRBV30,NA,TRBJ1-5,NA,TGTGCCTGGAGTTCCCAAGCGGCTCAGCCCCAGCATTTT,CAWSSQAAQPQHF
TRBV19,NA,TRBJ2-5,NA,TGTGCCAGGACGTGTTGGAGACAGGAGACCCAGTACTTC,CARTCWRQETQYF
TRBV6-5,NA,TRBJ2-5,NA,TGTGCCAGCAGTGACTGGACAGAAGAGACCCAGTACTTC,CASSDWTEETQYF
TRBV18,TRBD1,TRBJ2-3,NA,TGTGCCAGCTCACCGAGTAACAGGGGCGATGGTACGCAGTATTTT,CASSPSNRGDGTQYF
TRBV5-1,NA,TRBJ1-2,NA,TGCGCCAGCAGCGGGGGAGGGGGAGAGGTCTATGGCTACACCTTC,CASSGGGGEVYGYTF
TRBV5-8,NA,TRBJ1-1,NA,TGTGCCAGCAGCTTTAGGGGGAGAACTGAAGCTTTCTTT,CASSFRGRTEAFF
TRBV5-5,NA,TRBJ1-1,NA,TGTGCCAGCAGCTTGGTCTTGACAGGAGCAAAGCGCGACACTGAAGCTTTCTTT,CASSLVLTGAKRDTEAFF
TRBV5-1,NA,TRBJ2-7,NA,TGCGCCAGCAGCTTGTCGGAAGGGGTCTTTTACGAGCAGTACTTC,CASSLSEGVFYEQYF
TRBV6-5,TRBD2,TRBJ2-2,few,TGTGCCAGTTCGGGACTAGCGGGTGGCACCGGGGAGCTGTTTTTT,CASSGLAGGTGELFF
TRBV5-1,NA,TRBJ2-2,NA,TGCGCCAGCAGCCCTGGAATAGAGGTGCGGCGGGGATCCGGGGAGCTGTTTTTT,CASSPGIEVRRGSGELFF
TRBV28,NA,TRBJ1-3,once,TGTGCCAGCAACTTAAGGAGCTCTGGAAACACCATATATTTT,CASNLRSSGNTIYF
TRBV5-4,NA,TRBJ2-2,NA,TGTGCCAGTACTAAAGACAGGTCCACCGGGGAGCTGTTTTTT,CASTKDRSTGELFF
TRBV19,TRBD2,TRBJ2-7,NA,TGTGCCAGTAGTATAATGGGACTATCCTACGAGCAGTACTTC,CASSIMGLSYEQYF
TRBV5-1,NA,TRBJ1-1,once,TGCGCCAGCAGCTTGCGCCCCATGGGAGGTAACACTGAAGCTTTCTTT,CASSLRPMGGNTEAFF
TRBV4-3,NA,TRBJ1-1,NA,TGCGCCAGCAGCCAGGAACCTGGACAAAACACTGAAGCTTTCTTT,CASSQEPGQNTEAFF
TRBV10-3,NA,TRBJ1-2,NA,TGTGCCATCGGACAGAGAAACTATGGCTACACCTTC,CAIGQRNYGYTF
TRBV5-1,TRBD1,TRBJ1-6,few,TGCGCCAGCAGCTCCGGACAGGTGAATTCACCCCTCCACTTT,CASSSGQVNSPLHF
TRBV19,NA,TRBJ1-1,NA,TGTGCCAGTAGTACTACAGGCTTAGGCACTGAAGCTTTCTTT,CASSTTGLGTEAFF
TRBV18,NA,TRBJ1-6,NA,TGTGCCAGCTCACTAAAACAGGATAATTCACCCCTCCACTTT,CASSLKQDNSPLHF
TRBV7-2,NA,TRBJ1-1,NA,TGTGCCAGCAGCTCGGACAGTGCTTTGAACACTGAAGCTTTCTTT,CASSSDSALNTEAFF
TRBV6-4,TRBD1,TRBJ1-2,NA,TGTGCCAGCAGTGACTCGACAGGGATTGGTACCGGCTACACCTTC,CASSDSTGIGTGYTF
TRBV19,TRBD1,TRBJ2-1,NA,TGTGCCAGTGGACAGGGGCTATCCTACAATGAGCAGTTCTTC,CASGQGLSYNEQFF